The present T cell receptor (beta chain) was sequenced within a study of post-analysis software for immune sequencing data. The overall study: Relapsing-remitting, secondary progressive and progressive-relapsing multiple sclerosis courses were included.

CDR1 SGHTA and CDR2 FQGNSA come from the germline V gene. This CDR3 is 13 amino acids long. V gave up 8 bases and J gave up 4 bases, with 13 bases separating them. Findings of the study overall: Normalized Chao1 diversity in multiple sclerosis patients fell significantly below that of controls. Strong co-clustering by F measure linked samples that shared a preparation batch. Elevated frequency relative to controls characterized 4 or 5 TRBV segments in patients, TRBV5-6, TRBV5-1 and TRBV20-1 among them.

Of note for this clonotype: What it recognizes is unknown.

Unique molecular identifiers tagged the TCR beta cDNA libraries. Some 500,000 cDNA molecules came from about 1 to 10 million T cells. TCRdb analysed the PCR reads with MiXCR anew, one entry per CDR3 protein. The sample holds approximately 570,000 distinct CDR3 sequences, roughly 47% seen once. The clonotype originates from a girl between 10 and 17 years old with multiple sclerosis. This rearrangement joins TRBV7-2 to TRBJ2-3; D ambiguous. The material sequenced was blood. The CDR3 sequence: CASGYASADTQYF. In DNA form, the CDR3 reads TGTGCCAGCGGCTACGCCTCCGCAGATACGCAGTATTTT.